The text below deals with one T cell receptor beta chain. What it recognizes is unknown. Profiling relied on immunoSEQ multiplex PCR, and the TCRdb table lists in-frame clones only, not all of them. The sample records approximately 99,000 clones, approximately 89% being singletons. The sample is drawn from a study of OX40 agonist ivuxolimab in advanced cancers. General study findings and limits: The average count of expanded clones was higher among CD8+ T cells than among CD4+.

The CDR3 sequence is 15 residues long. The V and J ends lost 9 bases and 8 bases, in that order; junction bases with no gene match: 11. Germline V gene lookup returns CDR1 KGHSH and CDR2 LQKENI. Sequencing was performed on CD4+ or CD8+ T cells sorted from blood, taken in a trial of the OX40 agonist ivuxolimab. The TCR sequence derives from an adult with an advanced solid tumor such as melanoma, head and neck, liver or kidney cancer. This chain connects TRBV18 to TRBJ2-1; 12 nucleotides match TRBD2. The CDR3 DNA sequence: TGTGCCAGTAGACTAGCGGGAGCAAATCGGGATGAGCAGTTCTTC. Translated, it gives CASRLAGANRDEQFF.